The rows below give T cell receptor beta chains drawn from one sample of a study of CD8+CD57+ T cells in acquired aplastic anemia. TCRdb passed the reads through MiXCR, listing each CDR3 protein once. The sample lists 400,000 to 450,000 distinct CDR3 sequences, around 72% occurring once. Sequencing was carried out using sorted CD4+, CD8+, or CD8+CD57+ T cells (not recorded which) from PBMCs. Receptor source: a human donor in good health, serving as a control. The CDR3 runs from the conserved cysteine through the conserved F or W. Each record gives: clone size, D gene, V gene, J gene, CDR3 protein, CDR3 DNA. The D gene is left open where the match is weak. Not every row has a clone size; where given, it reads once, few, many or a size class.

size: .; D: .; V: TRBV25-1; J: TRBJ1-6; CDR3: CASSDNQGYSPLHF; DNA: TGTGCCAGCAGTGACAATCAGGGGTATTCACCCCTCCACTTT
size: once; D: .; V: TRBV7-6; J: TRBJ2-3; CDR3: CASSWRSPDTRYF; DNA: TGTGCCAGCAGCTGGAGGAGCCCAGATACGCGGTATTTT
size: once; D: .; V: TRBV5-5; J: TRBJ2-5; CDR3: CASSADFRQETQYF; DNA: TGTGCCAGCAGCGCCGACTTCCGCCAAGAGACCCAGTACTTC
size: few; D: TRBD1; V: TRBV18; J: TRBJ2-5; CDR3: CASSQQGAPETQYF; DNA: TGTGCCAGCTCACAACAGGGGGCACCCGAGACCCAGTACTTC
size: many; D: .; V: TRBV7-2; J: TRBJ2-7; CDR3: CASSSSRGEQYF; DNA: TGTGCCAGCAGCTCATCCAGGGGAGAACAGTACTTC
size: .; D: .; V: TRBV29-1; J: TRBJ2-4; CDR3: CSVEGRGDIQYF; DNA: TGCAGCGTTGAAGGCCGAGGGGACATTCAGTACTTC
size: .; D: .; V: TRBV19; J: TRBJ1-2; CDR3: CASGGGYTF; DNA: TGTGCCAGTGGGGGAGGCTACACCTTC
size: .; D: .; V: TRBV19; J: TRBJ1-1; CDR3: CASSSRDTEAFF; DNA: TGTGCCAGTAGTTCCCGGGACACTGAAGCTTTCTTT
size: .; D: .; V: TRBV2; J: TRBJ2-7; CDR3: CASSLGPGCEQYF; DNA: TGCGCTAGCAGCTTGGGCCCAGGTTGCGAGCAGTACTTC
size: .; D: .; V: TRBV5-1; J: TRBJ2-3; CDR3: CVSSAEKGVSF; DNA: TGCGTCAGCAGCGCAGAAAAGGGGGTGTCTTTT
size: few; D: .; V: TRBV6-2/TRBV6-3; J: TRBJ1-1; CDR3: CASSGWGNTEAFF; DNA: TGTGCCAGCAGTGGGTGGGGGAACACTGAAGCTTTCTTT
size: many; D: TRBD2; V: TRBV12-3/TRBV12-4; J: TRBJ2-5; CDR3: CASSLAGGRETQYF; DNA: TGTGCCAGCAGCCTAGCGGGGGGGCGGGAGACCCAGTACTTC
size: .; D: TRBD2; V: TRBV7-9; J: TRBJ2-6; CDR3: CASSYAGGSSGANVLTF; DNA: TGTGCTAGCAGCTATGCGGGGGGGAGCTCTGGGGCCAACGTCCTGACTTTC
size: .; D: .; V: TRBV20-1; J: TRBJ1-5; CDR3: CSARDSGGIQPQHF; DNA: TGCAGTGCTAGAGACTCTGGCGGCATTCAGCCCCAGCATTTT
size: .; D: .; V: TRBV12-3/TRBV12-4; J: TRBJ2-3; CDR3: CASSFSLGMNTDTQYF; DNA: TGTGCCAGCAGTTTCAGTTTAGGGATGAACACAGATACGCAGTATTTT
size: few; D: .; V: TRBV20-1; J: TRBJ1-2; CDR3: CSARDQGDGYTF; DNA: TGCAGTGCTAGAGATCAGGGAGACGGCTACACCTTC
size: .; D: .; V: TRBV20-1; J: TRBJ2-1; CDR3: CSARDHEPGKGYNEQFF; DNA: TGCAGTGCTAGAGATCATGAGCCGGGGAAGGGGTACAATGAGCAGTTCTTC
size: .; D: .; V: TRBV7-2; J: TRBJ2-3; CDR3: CASRLTPGTEAFFF; DNA: TGTGCCAGCAGACTAACGCCGGGCACTGAAGCTTTCTTTTTT
size: .; D: .; V: TRBV7-2; J: TRBJ1-2; CDR3: CASSSLGGNGYTF; DNA: TGTGCCAGCAGCTCCCTGGGCGGGAACGGCTACACCTTC
size: once; D: .; V: TRBV7-9; J: TRBJ1-4; CDR3: CASSSGQPGTDTQFF; DNA: TGTGCCAGCAGCTCAGGTCAGCCAGGCACAGATACGCAGTTTTTT
size: many; D: .; V: TRBV15; J: TRBJ2-5; CDR3: CATSRDVTARGTQYF; DNA: TGTGCCACCAGCAGAGATGTTACAGCCCGCGGGACCCAGTACTTC
size: many; D: .; V: TRBV2; J: TRBJ1-1; CDR3: CASSVEQATEAFF; DNA: TGTGCCAGCAGTGTGGAACAGGCCACTGAAGCTTTCTTT
size: many; D: .; V: TRBV2; J: TRBJ2-3; CDR3: CASSDGAPTDTQYF; DNA: TGTGCCAGCAGTGACGGGGCCCCCACAGATACGCAGTATTTT
size: .; D: .; V: TRBV7-2; J: TRBJ1-6; CDR3: CASGGTVTNEQFFHF; DNA: TGTGCCAGCGGGGGGACTGTTACCAATGAGCAGTTCTTCCACTTT